This TCR beta chain is from a study of metastatic and nonmetastatic thyroid tumors. This clone was detected many times. Antigen specificity is unknown. Overall study findings and caveats: Significantly greater TCR beta diversity was reportedly found in malignant thyroid tumors than in benign nodules (in blood and tumor).

No treatment of any kind had been given to any patient before thyroid surgery. Per the study methods: Across clinicopathological groups, CDR3 differences served as the basis for building a distant-metastasis classifier for papillary thyroid cancer. With MiXCR, TCRdb called clones anew from the PCR reads. These V and J calls derive from TCRdb rather than the authors' analysis. Among some 86,000 clones listed, roughly an eighth were seen once. The CDR3 has 15 amino acids. Germline CDR1 is SQVTM and CDR2 is ANQGSEA. J lost 3 bases, V lost 2 bases, and 7 bases had no gene match. The sample taken for sequencing was tumor tissue. The source is a female donor with papillary thyroid cancer or a benign thyroid nodule (not recorded which). Some clones in this sample may be carry-over from other donors' samples. The chain carries TRBV29-1 and TRBJ2-1, with 7 bases that match TRBD2. CDR3 region: CSVERASGIYNEQFF. For the CDR3, the DNA is TGCAGCGTTGAACGCGCTAGCGGTATCTACAATGAGCAGTTCTTC.